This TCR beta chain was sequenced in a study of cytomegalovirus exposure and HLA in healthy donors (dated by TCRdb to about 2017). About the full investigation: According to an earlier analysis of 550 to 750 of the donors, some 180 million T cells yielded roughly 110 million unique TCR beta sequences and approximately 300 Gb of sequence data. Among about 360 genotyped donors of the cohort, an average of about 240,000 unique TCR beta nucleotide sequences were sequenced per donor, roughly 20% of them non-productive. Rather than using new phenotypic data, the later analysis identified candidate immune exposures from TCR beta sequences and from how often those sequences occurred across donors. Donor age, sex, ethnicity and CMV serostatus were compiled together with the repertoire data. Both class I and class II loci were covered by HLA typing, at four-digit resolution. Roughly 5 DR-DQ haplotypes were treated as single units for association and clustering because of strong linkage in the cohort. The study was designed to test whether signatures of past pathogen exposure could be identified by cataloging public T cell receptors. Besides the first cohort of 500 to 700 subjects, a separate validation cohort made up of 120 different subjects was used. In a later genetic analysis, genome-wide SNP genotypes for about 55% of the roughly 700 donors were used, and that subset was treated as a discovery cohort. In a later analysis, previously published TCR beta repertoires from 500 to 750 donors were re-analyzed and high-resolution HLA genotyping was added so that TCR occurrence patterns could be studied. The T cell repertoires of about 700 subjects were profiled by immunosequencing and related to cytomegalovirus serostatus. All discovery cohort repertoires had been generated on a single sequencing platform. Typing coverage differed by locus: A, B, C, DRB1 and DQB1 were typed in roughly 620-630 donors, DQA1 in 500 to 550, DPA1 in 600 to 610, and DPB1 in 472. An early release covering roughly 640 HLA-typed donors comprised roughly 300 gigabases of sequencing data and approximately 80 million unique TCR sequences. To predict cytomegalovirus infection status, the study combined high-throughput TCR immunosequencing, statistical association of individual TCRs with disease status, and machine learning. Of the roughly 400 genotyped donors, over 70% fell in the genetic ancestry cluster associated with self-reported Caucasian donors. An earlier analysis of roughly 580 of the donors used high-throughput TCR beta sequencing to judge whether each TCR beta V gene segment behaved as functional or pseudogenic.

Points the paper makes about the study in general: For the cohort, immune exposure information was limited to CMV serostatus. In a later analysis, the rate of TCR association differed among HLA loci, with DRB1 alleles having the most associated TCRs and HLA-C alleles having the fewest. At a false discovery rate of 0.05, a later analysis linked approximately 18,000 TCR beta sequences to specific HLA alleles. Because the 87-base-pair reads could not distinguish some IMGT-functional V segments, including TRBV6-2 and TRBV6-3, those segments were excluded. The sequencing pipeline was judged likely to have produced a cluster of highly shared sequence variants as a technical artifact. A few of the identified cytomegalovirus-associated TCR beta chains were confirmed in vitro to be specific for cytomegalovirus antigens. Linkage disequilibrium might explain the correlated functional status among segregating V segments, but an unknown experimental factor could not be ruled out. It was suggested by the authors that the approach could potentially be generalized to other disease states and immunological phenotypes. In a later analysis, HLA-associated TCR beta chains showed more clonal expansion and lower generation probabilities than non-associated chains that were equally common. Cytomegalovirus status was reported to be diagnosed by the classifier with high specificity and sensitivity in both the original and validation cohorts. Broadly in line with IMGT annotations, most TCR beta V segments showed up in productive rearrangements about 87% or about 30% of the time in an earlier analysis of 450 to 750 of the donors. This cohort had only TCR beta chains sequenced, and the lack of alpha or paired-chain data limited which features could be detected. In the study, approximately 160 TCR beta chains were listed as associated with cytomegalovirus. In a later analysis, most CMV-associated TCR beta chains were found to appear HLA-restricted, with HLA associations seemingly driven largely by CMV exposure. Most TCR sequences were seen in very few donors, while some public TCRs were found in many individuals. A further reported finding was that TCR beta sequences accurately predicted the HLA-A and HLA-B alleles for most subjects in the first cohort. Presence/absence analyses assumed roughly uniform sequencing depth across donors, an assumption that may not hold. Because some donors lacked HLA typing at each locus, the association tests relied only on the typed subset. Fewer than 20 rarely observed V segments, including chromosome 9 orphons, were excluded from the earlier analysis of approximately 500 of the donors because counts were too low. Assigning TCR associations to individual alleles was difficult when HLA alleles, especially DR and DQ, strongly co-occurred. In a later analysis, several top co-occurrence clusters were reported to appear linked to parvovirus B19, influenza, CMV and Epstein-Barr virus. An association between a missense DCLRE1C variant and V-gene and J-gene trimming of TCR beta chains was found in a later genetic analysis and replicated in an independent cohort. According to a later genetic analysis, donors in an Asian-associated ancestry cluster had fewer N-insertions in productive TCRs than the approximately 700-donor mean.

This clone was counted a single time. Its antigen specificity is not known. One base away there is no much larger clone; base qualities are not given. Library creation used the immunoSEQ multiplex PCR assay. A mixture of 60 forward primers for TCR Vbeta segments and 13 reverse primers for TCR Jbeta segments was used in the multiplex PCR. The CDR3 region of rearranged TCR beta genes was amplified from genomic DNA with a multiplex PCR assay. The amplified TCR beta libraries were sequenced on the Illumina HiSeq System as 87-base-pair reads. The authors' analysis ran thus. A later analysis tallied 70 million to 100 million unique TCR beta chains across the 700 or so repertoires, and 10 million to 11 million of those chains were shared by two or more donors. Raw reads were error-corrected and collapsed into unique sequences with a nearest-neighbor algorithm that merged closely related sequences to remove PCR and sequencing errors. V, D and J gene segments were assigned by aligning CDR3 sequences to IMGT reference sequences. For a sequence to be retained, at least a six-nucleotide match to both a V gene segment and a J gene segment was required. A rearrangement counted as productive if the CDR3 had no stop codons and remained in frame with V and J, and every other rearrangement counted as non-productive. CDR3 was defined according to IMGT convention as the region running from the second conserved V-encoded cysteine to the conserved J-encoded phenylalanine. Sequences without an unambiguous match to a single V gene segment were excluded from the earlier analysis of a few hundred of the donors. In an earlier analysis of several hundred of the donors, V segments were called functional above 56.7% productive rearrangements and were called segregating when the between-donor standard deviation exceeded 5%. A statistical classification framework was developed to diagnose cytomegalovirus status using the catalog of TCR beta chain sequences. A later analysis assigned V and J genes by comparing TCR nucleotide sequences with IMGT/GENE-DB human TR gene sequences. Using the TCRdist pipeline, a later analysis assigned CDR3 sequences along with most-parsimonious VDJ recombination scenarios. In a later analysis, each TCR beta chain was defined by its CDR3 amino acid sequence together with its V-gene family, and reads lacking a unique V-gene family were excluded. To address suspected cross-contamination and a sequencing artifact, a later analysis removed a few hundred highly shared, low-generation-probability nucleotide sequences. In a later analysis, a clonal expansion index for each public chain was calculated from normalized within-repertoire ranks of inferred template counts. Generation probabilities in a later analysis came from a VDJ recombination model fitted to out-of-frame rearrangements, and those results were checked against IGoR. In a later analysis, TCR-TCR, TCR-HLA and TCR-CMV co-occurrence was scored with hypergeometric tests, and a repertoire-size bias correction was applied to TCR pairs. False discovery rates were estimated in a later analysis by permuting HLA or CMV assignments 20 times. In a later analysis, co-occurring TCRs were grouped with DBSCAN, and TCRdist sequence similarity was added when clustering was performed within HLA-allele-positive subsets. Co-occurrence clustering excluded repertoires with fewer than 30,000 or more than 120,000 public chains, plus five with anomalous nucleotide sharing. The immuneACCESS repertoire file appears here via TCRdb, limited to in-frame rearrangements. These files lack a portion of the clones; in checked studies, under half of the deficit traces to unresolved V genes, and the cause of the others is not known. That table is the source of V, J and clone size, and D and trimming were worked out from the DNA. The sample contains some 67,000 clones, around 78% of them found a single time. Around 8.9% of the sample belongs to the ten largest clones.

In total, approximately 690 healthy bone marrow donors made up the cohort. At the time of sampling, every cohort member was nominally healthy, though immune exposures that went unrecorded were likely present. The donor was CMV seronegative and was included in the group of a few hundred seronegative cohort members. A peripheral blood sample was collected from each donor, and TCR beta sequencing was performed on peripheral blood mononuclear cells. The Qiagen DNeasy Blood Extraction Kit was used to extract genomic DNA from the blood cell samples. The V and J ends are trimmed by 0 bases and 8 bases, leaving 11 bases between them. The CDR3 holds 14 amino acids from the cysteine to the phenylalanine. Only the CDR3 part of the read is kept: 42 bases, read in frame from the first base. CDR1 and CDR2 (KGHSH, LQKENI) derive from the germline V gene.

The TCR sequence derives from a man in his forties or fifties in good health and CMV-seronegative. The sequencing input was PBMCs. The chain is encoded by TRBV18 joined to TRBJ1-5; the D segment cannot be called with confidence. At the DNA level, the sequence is TGTGCCAGCTCACCACCGCAGGCCCCTAAGCCCCAGCATTTT. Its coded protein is CASSPPQAPKPQHF. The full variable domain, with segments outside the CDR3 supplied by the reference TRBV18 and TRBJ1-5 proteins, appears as NAGVMQNPRHLVRRRGQEARLRCSPMKGHSHVYWYRQLPEEGLKFMVYLQKENIIDESGMPKERFSAEFPKEGPSILRIQQVVRGDSAAYFCASSPPQAPKPQHFGDGTRLSIL.